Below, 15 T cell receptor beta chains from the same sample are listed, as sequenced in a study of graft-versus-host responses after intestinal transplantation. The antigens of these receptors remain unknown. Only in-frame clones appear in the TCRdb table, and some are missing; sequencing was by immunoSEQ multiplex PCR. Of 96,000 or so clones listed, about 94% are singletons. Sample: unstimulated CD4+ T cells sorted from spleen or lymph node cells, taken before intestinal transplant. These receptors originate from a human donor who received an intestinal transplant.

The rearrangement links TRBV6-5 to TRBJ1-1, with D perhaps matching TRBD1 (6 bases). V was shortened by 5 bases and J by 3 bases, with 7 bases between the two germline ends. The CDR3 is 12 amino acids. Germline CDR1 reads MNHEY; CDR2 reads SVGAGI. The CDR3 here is CASSHRDTEAFF. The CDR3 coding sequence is TGTGCCAGCAGTCACAGGGACACTGAAGCTTTCTTT.

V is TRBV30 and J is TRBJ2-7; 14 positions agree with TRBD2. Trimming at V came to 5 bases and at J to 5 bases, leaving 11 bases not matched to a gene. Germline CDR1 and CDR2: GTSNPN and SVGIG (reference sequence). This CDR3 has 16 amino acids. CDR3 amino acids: CAWRLAGGPSRHEQYF. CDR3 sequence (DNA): TGTGCCTGGCGACTAGCGGGAGGGCCTTCCCGCCACGAGCAGTACTTC.

The CDR3 DNA is TGTGCCAGCATTGCAGGGCACGGGACTGAAGCTTTCTTT. Its translation: CASIAGHGTEAFF. V usage is TRBV28 and J usage is TRBJ1-1; TRBD1 is a possible D gene (5 bases). The ends were cut back, 7 bases at V and 5 bases at J, with 14 bases in the middle. The CDR3 is made up of 13 amino acids. Per germline, CDR1 MDHEN and CDR2 SYDVKM.

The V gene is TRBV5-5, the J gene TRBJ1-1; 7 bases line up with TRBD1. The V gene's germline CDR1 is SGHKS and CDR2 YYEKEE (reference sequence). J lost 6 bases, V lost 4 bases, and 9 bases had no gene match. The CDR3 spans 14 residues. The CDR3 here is CASSPGGLRSEAFF. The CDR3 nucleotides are TGTGCCAGCAGCCCAGGGGGGCTGAGATCTGAAGCTTTCTTT.

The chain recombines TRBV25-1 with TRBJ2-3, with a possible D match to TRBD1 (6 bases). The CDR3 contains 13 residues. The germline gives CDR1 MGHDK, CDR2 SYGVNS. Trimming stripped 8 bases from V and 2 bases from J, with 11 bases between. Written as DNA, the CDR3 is TGTGCCAGCCTCGGACAGTACACAGATACGCAGTATTTT. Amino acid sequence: CASLGQYTDTQYF.

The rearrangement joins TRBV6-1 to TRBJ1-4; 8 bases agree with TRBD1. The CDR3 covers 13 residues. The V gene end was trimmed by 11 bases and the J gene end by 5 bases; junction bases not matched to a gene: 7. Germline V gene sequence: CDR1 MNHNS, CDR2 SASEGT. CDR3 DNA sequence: TGTGCCCGGTTCGACAGGGGCAATGAAAAACTGTTTTTT. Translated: CARFDRGNEKLFF.

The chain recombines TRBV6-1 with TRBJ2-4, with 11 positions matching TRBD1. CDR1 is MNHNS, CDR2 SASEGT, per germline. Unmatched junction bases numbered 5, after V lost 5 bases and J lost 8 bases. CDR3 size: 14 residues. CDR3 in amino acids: CASSSDRGRDIQYF. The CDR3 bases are TGTGCCAGCAGTTCGGACAGGGGGCGAGACATTCAGTACTTC.

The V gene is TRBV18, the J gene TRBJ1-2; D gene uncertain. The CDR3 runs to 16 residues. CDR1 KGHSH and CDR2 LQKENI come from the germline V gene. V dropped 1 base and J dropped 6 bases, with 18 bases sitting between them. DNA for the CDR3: TGTGCCAGCTCACCACAGCCGTTCCTCGATCGCCATGGCTACACCTTC. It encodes CASSPQPFLDRHGYTF.

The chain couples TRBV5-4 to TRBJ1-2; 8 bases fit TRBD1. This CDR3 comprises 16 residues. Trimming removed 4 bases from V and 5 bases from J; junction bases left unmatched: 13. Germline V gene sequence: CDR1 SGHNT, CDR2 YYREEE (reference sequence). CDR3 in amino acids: CASSTMGQQGGYGYTF. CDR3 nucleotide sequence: TGTGCCAGCAGCACCATGGGCCAACAGGGGGGTTATGGCTACACCTTC.

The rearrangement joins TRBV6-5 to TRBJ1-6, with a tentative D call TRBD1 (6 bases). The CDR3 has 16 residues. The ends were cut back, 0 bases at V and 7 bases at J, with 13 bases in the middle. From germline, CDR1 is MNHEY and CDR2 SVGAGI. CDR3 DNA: TGTGCCAGCAGTTACTCTCGGATTAGGGGGAATTCACCCCTCCACTTT. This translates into CASSYSRIRGNSPLHF.

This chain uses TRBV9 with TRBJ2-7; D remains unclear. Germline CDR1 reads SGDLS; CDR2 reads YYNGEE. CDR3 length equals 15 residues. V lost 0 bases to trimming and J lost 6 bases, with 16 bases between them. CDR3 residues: CASSVDRILFGEQYF. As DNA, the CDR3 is TGTGCCAGCAGCGTAGATAGAATTCTATTCGGCGAGCAGTACTTC.

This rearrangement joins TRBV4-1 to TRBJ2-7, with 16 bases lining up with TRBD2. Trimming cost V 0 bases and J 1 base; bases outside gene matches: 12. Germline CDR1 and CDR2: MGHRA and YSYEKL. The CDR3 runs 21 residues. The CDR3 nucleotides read TGCGCCAGCAGCCAAGATTTCTGGGGACTAGCGGGGGGGTCGCGTTCCTACGAGCAGTACTTC. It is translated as CASSQDFWGLAGGSRSYEQYF.

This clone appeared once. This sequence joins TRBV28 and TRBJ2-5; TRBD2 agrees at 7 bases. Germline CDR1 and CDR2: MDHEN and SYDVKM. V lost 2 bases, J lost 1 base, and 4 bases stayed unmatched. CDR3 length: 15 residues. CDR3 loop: CASSLTGGGQETQYF. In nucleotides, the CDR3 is TGTGCCAGCAGTTTAACGGGAGGAGGCCAAGAGACCCAGTACTTC.

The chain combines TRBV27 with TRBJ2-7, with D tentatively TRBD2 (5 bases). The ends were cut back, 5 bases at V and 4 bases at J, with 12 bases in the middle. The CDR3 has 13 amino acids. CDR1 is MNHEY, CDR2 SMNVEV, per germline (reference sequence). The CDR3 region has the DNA TGTGCCAGCAGTCCGGACCCGGGGTACGAGCAGTACTTC. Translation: CASSPDPGYEQYF.

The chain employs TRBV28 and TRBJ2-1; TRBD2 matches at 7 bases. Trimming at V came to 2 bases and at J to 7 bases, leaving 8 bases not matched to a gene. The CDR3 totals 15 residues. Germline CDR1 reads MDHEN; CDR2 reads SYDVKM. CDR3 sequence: CASSLLGRPGNEQFF. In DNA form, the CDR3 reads TGTGCCAGCAGTTTACTCGGGAGGCCGGGGAATGAGCAGTTCTTC.